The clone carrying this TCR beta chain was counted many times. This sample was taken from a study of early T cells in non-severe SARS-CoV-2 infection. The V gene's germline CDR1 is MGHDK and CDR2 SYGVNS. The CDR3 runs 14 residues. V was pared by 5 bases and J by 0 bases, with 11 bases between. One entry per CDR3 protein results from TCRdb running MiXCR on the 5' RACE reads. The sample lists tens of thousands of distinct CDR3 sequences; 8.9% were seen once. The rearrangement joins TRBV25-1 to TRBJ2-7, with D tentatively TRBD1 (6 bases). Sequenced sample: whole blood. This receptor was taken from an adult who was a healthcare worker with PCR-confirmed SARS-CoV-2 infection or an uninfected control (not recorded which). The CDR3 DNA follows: TGTGCCAGCAGTCAACGGACAGACTCCTACGAGCAGTACTTC. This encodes CASSQRTDSYEQYF.